These 10 T cell receptor beta chains came from one sample sequenced in a study of T cell clones after liver transplantation (dated by TCRdb to the late 2010s). Receptors were amplified or captured by the immunoSEQ multiplex PCR assay. TCRdb stores this immuneACCESS table with in-frame sequences only. Part of the clones is absent; in the studies checked, under half of the shortfall reflects unresolved V genes, and no reason is known for the rest. Here the sample has about 12,000 clones; 70% to 85% occur a single time. 31% of the sample is in the top ten clones. The sequencing here drew on CD8+ T cells from blood, taken at the 22-month timepoint. Receptors were obtained from a human patient who received a liver transplant. Following transplantation, part of the T cell population may be supplied by the graft donor rather than the patient.

The chain carries TRBV7-8 and TRBJ2-1; 8 bases are shared with TRBD2. This CDR3 has 15 residues. Trimming at V came to 5 bases and at J to 8 bases, leaving 11 bases not matched to a gene. Germline V gene data show CDR1 as SGHVS and CDR2 as FQNEAQ. CDR3 protein: CASSTPGTRTDEQFF. The CDR3 DNA reads TGTGCCAGCAGCACCCCCGGGACTAGGACGGATGAGCAGTTCTTC.

The chain uses TRBV6-1 and TRBJ2-5; possibly TRBD1 or TRBD2 for D (5 bases each). V shed 7 bases and J shed 2 bases, with 17 bases lying between them. The CDR3 sequence is 15 residues long. Germline values: CDR1 MNHNS, CDR2 SASEGT. In nucleotides, the CDR3 is TGTGCCAGCACCGCTAACCCGGGACGTCAAGAGACCCAGTACTTC. Its translation: CASTANPGRQETQYF.

The chain carries TRBV14 and TRBJ2-6, with 7 bases identical to TRBD1. Trimming at V came to 4 bases and at J to 0 bases, leaving 6 bases not matched to a gene. The germline gives CDR1 SGHDN, CDR2 FVKESK. The CDR3 consists of 17 residues. CDR3 sequence: CASSRGQESSGANVLTF. The CDR3 DNA follows: TGTGCCAGCAGCCGAGGACAGGAGAGCTCTGGGGCCAACGTCCTGACTTTC.

The J gene is TRBJ2-1, the V gene TRBV7-2; 10 nucleotides line up with TRBD2. This CDR3 is 15 amino acids long. Germline V gene sequence: CDR1 SGHTA, CDR2 FQGNSA. Trimming took 4 bases from V and 3 from J; bases not matched to a gene: 3. CDR3 residues: CASSSSGGVYNEQFF. The CDR3 DNA is TGTGCCAGCAGCTCAAGCGGGGGGGTCTACAATGAGCAGTTCTTC.

The CDR3 loop reads CASSLAGGETQYF. CDR3 sequence (DNA): TGTGCCAGTAGCCTAGCGGGGGGAGAGACCCAGTACTTC. The chain combines TRBV19 with TRBJ2-5, with TRBD2 identical over 11 bases. Germline loops: CDR1 LNHDA, CDR2 SQIVND (reference sequence). This CDR3 spans 13 amino acids. The J segment lost 4 bases and the V segment lost 6 bases, leaving 1 base of the junction unmatched.

V gene TRBV19 combines with J gene TRBJ2-7; TRBD1 agrees at 8 bases. Germline CDR1 LNHDA, CDR2 SQIVND (reference sequence). V was pared by 5 bases and J by 5 bases, with 8 bases of the junction left unmatched. CDR3 length: 14 amino acids. This chain's CDR3 is CASSLGQGGHEQYF. The DNA for the CDR3 is TGTGCCAGTAGTCTCGGACAGGGAGGCCACGAGCAGTACTTC.

This clone has more than one count but fewer than ten. The chain recombines TRBV25-1 with TRBJ2-7; D may be TRBD1 (5 bases). Germline-derived CDR1 and CDR2 are MGHDK and SYGVNS. The CDR3 is made up of 14 amino acids. Trimming took off 3 bases at V and 2 bases at J, with 11 bases between the two ends. This CDR3 reads CASSDRDAPYEQYF. CDR3 in DNA: TGTGCCAGCAGTGACAGGGATGCCCCCTACGAGCAGTACTTC.

This chain links TRBV5-1 with TRBJ1-1; tentatively, D is TRBD1 (5 bases). V was trimmed by 3 bases and J by 5 bases, leaving 17 bases between them. Germline V gene lookup returns CDR1 SGHRS and CDR2 YFSETQ. The CDR3 covers 15 residues. In DNA, the CDR3 is TGCGCCAGCAGCTCAAAGACAGACCCGGCGACTGAAGCTTTCTTT. Translating it yields CASSSKTDPATEAFF.

The chain links TRBV9 to TRBJ1-1, with unresolved D. Trimming cost V 3 bases and J 8 bases, with 14 bases left between them. The CDR3 spans 13 residues. Germline CDR1 SGDLS, CDR2 YYNGEE. CDR3 bases: TGTGCCAGCAGCGAGACTAGTTCGGCCGAAGCTTTCTTT. This translates into CASSETSSAEAFF.

CDR3 coding DNA: TGTGCCACCAGCAGAGAGGATCGAAACACCATATATTTT. This gives the protein CATSREDRNTIYF. This chain uses TRBV15 with TRBJ1-3; D gene unclear. V shed 0 bases and J shed 5 bases, with 5 bases lying between them. Germline V gives CDR1 LNHNV, CDR2 YYDKDF (reference sequence). The CDR3 contains 13 residues.